Reported below is one T cell receptor beta chain. Its antigen remains unidentified. The CDR3 covers 17 residues. Per germline, CDR1 SGHDT and CDR2 YYEEEE. Template switching was used to attach UMIs, which incorporated a 6-nucleotide sample barcode. TCRalpha along with TCRbeta cDNA was subjected to two nested PCRs lasting approximately 17 and 9 cycles. TCRdb re-called the 5' RACE reads, yielding one record per CDR3 amino acid sequence without DNA. Its table lists around 140,000 distinct CDR3 sequences. The data belong to a study of monozygotic twins with inflammatory bowel disease. Study-level points and caveats: Background noise in patient repertoires may stem from differing immunosuppressive treatments. Distinct T cell subtypes could not be told apart.

The chain links TRBV5-6 to TRBJ2-1. Sequenced input: blood. The receptor comes from a human donor with ulcerative colitis or Crohn's disease, or a healthy co-twin of an affected twin (not recorded which). CDR3 loop: CASSLGTGNGPYNEQFF.